The source of this T cell receptor beta chain is a study of control samples from healthy donors and cancer patients (TCRdb year 2020). Preparation of the library involved the immunoSEQ multiplex PCR assay. TCRdb's version of the immuneACCESS table is confined to in-frame rearrangements and falls short of the full clone set. An unresolved V gene accounts for under half of the shortfall where checked; the remainder is of unknown origin. This sample comprises fewer than 95,000 clones, roughly 86% of them detected only once. The ten largest clonotypes hold over 0.95% of the sample. From the cysteine through the phenylalanine, the CDR3 covers 16 amino acids. The DNA shown is the 48-base CDR3, in frame from base 1. At the junction V is shortened by 9 bases and J by 4 bases, with 19 bases in between. CDR1 and CDR2 are drawn from the germline V gene: SNHLY, FYNNEI. As regards this clone: The target of this receptor is not known. Per-nucleotide qualities are absent, and no much larger clonotype sits a single base away.

The sequence links TRBV2 to TRBJ2-6, with TRBD2 as a weak D call on 6 bases. The sample taken for sequencing was blood. The clonotype comes from a woman aged 45-65 years in good health. CDR3 reads: CASHRPGLEGANVLTF. The DNA is TGTGCCAGTCATAGACCGGGACTGGAAGGGGCCAACGTCCTGACTTTC.